The source of this T cell receptor beta chain is a study of post-analysis software for immune sequencing data. Notes on the study in general: Roughly 5 TRBV segments, TRBV5-6, TRBV5-1 and TRBV20-1 among them, were found more frequent in patients than controls.

CDR3 length: 15 residues. The V segment lost 6 bases and the J segment 10 bases; nucleotides outside the gene matches: 12. The TCR beta cDNA libraries contained unique molecular identifiers. Each CDR3 protein gets one entry after TCRdb re-called the PCR reads with MiXCR. The sample holds 500,000 to 600,000 distinct CDR3 sequences, roughly 46% seen once. On this clonotype itself: Its antigen is unknown.

The sequenced sample was blood. This TCR was recovered from a girl aged 5-17 years with multiple sclerosis. This chain links TRBV12-3 or TRBV12-4 with TRBJ1-6, with TRBD1 identical over 7 bases. In nucleotides, the CDR3 is TGTGCCAGCAGCCGCGAGCAGGGGGTGAGGTCACCCCTCCACTTT. Protein: CASSREQGVRSPLHF.